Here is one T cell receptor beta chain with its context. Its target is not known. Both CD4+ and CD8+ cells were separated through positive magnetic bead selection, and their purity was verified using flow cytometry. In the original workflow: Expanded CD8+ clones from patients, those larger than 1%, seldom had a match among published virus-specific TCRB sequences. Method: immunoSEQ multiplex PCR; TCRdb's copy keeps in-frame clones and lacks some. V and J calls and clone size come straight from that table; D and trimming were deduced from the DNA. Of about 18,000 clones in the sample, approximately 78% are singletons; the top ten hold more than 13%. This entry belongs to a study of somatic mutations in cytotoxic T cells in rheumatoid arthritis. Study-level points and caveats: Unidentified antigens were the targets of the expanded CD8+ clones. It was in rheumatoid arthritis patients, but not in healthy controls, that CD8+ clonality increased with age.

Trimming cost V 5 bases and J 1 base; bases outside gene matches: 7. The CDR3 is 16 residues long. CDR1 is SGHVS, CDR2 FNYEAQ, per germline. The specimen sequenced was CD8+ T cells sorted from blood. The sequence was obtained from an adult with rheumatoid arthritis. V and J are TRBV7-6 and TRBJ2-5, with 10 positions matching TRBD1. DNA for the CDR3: TGTGCCAGCAGCCTCGGACAGGGGGGTTCCCAAGAGACCCAGTACTTC. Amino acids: CASSLGQGGSQETQYF.